This paragraph reports one TCR beta chain. The entry originates in a study of ipilimumab plus nivolumab after autologous stem cell transplantation. Study details: Patients received a median of about five ipilimumab and roughly eight nivolumab doses. The myeloma group: high-risk transplant-naive, or relapse within 3 years after first autologous transplant.

V shed 3 bases and J shed 0 bases, with 6 bases lying between them. CDR1 is SGHVS, CDR2 FQNEAQ, per germline. This CDR3 region has 15 residues. Starting 14 to 28 days after autologous transplant, ipilimumab 1 mg/kg was given. Using immunoSEQ multiplex PCR, the repertoire was profiled, and TCRdb retains in-frame clones only, with some absent. This sample has 11,000 or so clones, with 60% to 80% found just once. The sequence came from a male donor with multiple myeloma. The sample was PBMCs, taken in a trial of ipilimumab plus nivolumab as post-transplant consolidation. The chain carries TRBV7-8 and TRBJ1-6; no firm D call. The CDR3 nucleotides are TGTGCCAGCAGCTTTGAGAGCTCCTATAATTCACCCCTCCACTTT. Protein: CASSFESSYNSPLHF.